This T cell receptor beta chain was sequenced during a study of cytomegalovirus exposure and HLA in healthy donors (TCRdb year 2017). About the investigation overall: An earlier analysis of about 560 of the donors reported about 260 Gb of sequence data and around 100 million unique TCR beta sequences obtained from roughly 180 million T cells. An early release that covered roughly 600 HLA-typed donors contained around 300 gigabases of sequencing data and tens of millions of unique TCR sequences. Among the roughly 400 genotyped donors, around 81% belonged to the genetic ancestry cluster associated with self-reported Caucasian donors. The study aimed to test whether signatures of past pathogen exposure could be identified by cataloging public T cell receptors. The T cell repertoires of several hundred subjects were profiled by immunosequencing and related to cytomegalovirus serostatus. Besides the first cohort of under 700 subjects, a separate validation cohort made up of 120 different subjects was used. To predict cytomegalovirus infection status, the study combined high-throughput TCR immunosequencing, statistical association of individual TCRs with disease status, and machine learning. A later analysis re-examined previously published TCR beta repertoires from 600 to 700 donors and added high-resolution HLA genotyping to investigate patterns of TCR occurrence. Rather than using new phenotypic data, the later analysis identified candidate immune exposures from TCR beta sequences and from how often those sequences occurred across donors. In an earlier analysis of a few hundred of the donors, high-throughput TCR beta sequencing was used to judge whether each TCR beta V gene segment behaved as functional or pseudogenic. Alongside the repertoire data, information on donor age, sex, ethnicity and CMV serostatus was compiled. A later genetic analysis used genome-wide SNP genotypes for 398 of the 666 donors, treating that subset as a discovery cohort. Every repertoire in the discovery cohort had been generated on one and the same sequencing platform. HLA typing covered class I and class II loci at four-digit resolution. The number of typed donors differed by locus: roughly 629-640 for A, B, C, DRB1 and DQB1; approximately 520 for DQA1; approximately 600 for DPA1; and approximately 450 for DPB1. Roughly 5 DR-DQ haplotypes were handled as single units for association and clustering, since linkage in the cohort was strong. Among some 400 genotyped donors of the cohort, an average of roughly 230,000 unique TCR beta nucleotide sequences was sequenced per donor, of which about 20% were non-productive.

Preparation of the library involved the immunoSEQ multiplex PCR assay. The multiplex PCR relied on a mix of 60 forward primers for TCR Vbeta segments and 13 reverse primers for TCR Jbeta segments. A multiplex PCR assay on genomic DNA amplified the CDR3 region of rearranged TCR beta genes. The Illumina HiSeq System was used to sequence the amplified TCR beta libraries as 87-base-pair reads. The published analysis was carried out like this. A later analysis counted tens of millions of unique TCR beta chains across the 666 repertoires, and about 10 million of these chains were shared by at least two donors. A nearest-neighbor algorithm error-corrected the raw reads and collapsed the reads into unique sequences, merging closely related sequences to remove PCR and sequencing errors. CDR3 sequences were aligned to IMGT reference sequences to assign V, D and J gene segments. For a sequence to be retained, a match of at least six nucleotides to both a V gene segment and a J gene segment was required. A rearrangement was called productive if the CDR3 had no stop codons and remained in frame with V and J, and every other rearrangement was called non-productive. Following IMGT convention, CDR3 was defined as the stretch from the second conserved V-encoded cysteine up to the conserved J-encoded phenylalanine. The earlier analysis of about 610 of the donors excluded any sequence lacking an unambiguous match to a single V gene segment. In an earlier analysis of 450 to 750 of the donors, a V segment was called functional when productive rearrangements were above 56.7%, and segregating when the standard deviation between donors exceeded 5%. A statistical classification framework was developed to diagnose cytomegalovirus status using the catalog of TCR beta chain sequences. In a later analysis, TCR nucleotide sequences were compared against IMGT/GENE-DB human TR gene sequences so that V and J genes could be assigned. The TCRdist pipeline was used in a later analysis to assign CDR3 sequences and most-parsimonious VDJ recombination scenarios. In a later analysis, each TCR beta chain was defined by its CDR3 amino acid sequence together with its V-gene family, and reads lacking a unique V-gene family were excluded. To address suspected cross-contamination and a sequencing artifact, a later analysis removed approximately 600 highly shared, low-generation-probability nucleotide sequences. In a later analysis, a clonal expansion index for each public chain was calculated from normalized within-repertoire ranks of inferred template counts. Generation probabilities in a later analysis came from a VDJ recombination model fitted to out-of-frame rearrangements, and those results were checked against IGoR. In a later analysis, hypergeometric tests were used to score TCR-TCR, TCR-HLA and TCR-CMV co-occurrence, with a repertoire-size bias correction applied to TCR pairs. False discovery rates were estimated in a later analysis by permuting HLA or CMV assignments 20 times. In a later analysis, co-occurring TCRs were grouped with DBSCAN, and TCRdist sequence similarity was added when clustering was performed within HLA-allele-positive subsets. Repertoires with fewer than 30,000 or more than 120,000 public chains were left out of co-occurrence clustering, as were roughly five repertoires with anomalous nucleotide sharing. In its TCRdb copy, this immuneACCESS table keeps in-frame sequences only and misses some clones. Where compared with another copy, unresolved V genes explain less than half of these, and the others have no known cause. D and trimming were read from the DNA, whereas the V and J calls and clone size are those reported in that table. This sample lists approximately 100,000 clones; about 75% were detected once. The ten most abundant clones make up 9% to 15% of the sample.

The research as a whole found: When HLA alleles, especially DR and DQ, strongly co-occurred, TCR associations were difficult to assign to individual alleles. For the cohort, immune exposure information was limited to CMV serostatus. A few of the identified cytomegalovirus-associated TCR beta chains were confirmed in vitro to be specific for cytomegalovirus antigens. The cohort was sequenced for TCR beta chains only, and without alpha or paired-chain data the features that could be detected were limited. Linkage disequilibrium might explain the correlated functional status among segregating V segments, but an unknown experimental factor could not be ruled out. According to a later analysis, parvovirus B19, influenza, CMV and Epstein-Barr virus appeared linked to several top co-occurrence clusters. It was suggested by the authors that the approach could potentially be generalized to other disease states and immunological phenotypes. In an earlier analysis of approximately 590 of the donors, most TCR beta V segments appeared in productive rearrangements about 87% or about 30% of the time, broadly matching IMGT annotations. In a later genetic analysis, a missense DCLRE1C variant was associated with V-gene and J-gene trimming of TCR beta chains, and the association was replicated in an independent cohort. In a later analysis, the rate of TCR association differed among HLA loci, with DRB1 alleles having the most associated TCRs and HLA-C alleles having the fewest. The classifier was reported to diagnose cytomegalovirus status with high specificity and sensitivity in both the original cohort and the validation cohort. In a later analysis, HLA-associated TCR beta chains were found to be more clonally expanded and to have lower generation probabilities than equally common non-associated chains. Because HLA typing was missing for some donors at each locus, association tests included only the typed subset. A group of highly shared sequence variants was considered likely to be a technical artifact of the sequencing pipeline. The presence/absence analyses assumed that sequencing depth was roughly uniform across donors, and that assumption may not be true. A further reported finding was that TCR beta sequences accurately predicted the HLA-A and HLA-B alleles for most subjects in the first cohort. At a false discovery rate of 0.05, a later analysis linked 16,951 TCR beta sequences to specific HLA alleles. In a later genetic analysis, fewer N-insertions in productive TCRs were reported among donors in an Asian-associated ancestry cluster than the roughly 700-donor mean. A later analysis found that most CMV-associated TCR beta chains appeared HLA-restricted, with HLA associations seemingly driven largely by CMV exposure. A total of some 180 TCR beta chains were listed by the study as associated with cytomegalovirus. While some public TCRs were present in many individuals, most TCR sequences turned up only very rarely across donors. Because counts were too low, some 17 rarely observed V segments, including chromosome 9 orphons, were left out of the earlier analysis of roughly 600 of the donors.

Worth noting for this clone: It lacks a known antigen. Within one base of it there is no much larger clone, and no base qualities were kept.

In total, 630 or so healthy bone marrow donors made up the cohort. At the time of sampling, all cohort members were nominally healthy, though unrecorded immune exposures were likely present. The donor tested CMV seropositive, placing the donor among the roughly 300 seropositive members of the cohort. A peripheral blood sample was collected from each donor, and TCR beta sequencing was performed on peripheral blood mononuclear cells. The Qiagen DNeasy Blood Extraction Kit was used to extract genomic DNA from the blood cell samples. The source of this sequence is a woman in her forties in good health and CMV-seropositive. The sequenced material came from PBMCs.

The DNA sequence is as follows: TGTGCTAGTGGTTTGGTACTGGTGAACGAGCAGTACTTC. It codes for CASGLVLVNEQYF. The chain was built from TRBV12-5 and TRBJ2-7; the D gene identity is not certain. The CDR3 has 13 amino acids, counting the end cysteine and phenylalanine. Of the read, only the CDR3 DNA is kept; its 39 bases are in frame from base 1. A distance of 8 bases separates the germline ends of V and J, which lose 0 bases and 5 bases respectively. Based on the germline V gene, the CDR1 and CDR2 sequences are LGHNT and FRNRAP.